This TCR beta chain comes out of a study of CD8 T cells in ankylosing spondylitis. General study findings and limits: A TCR beta motif made of 7 to 9 highly homologous variants seemed typical of ankylosing spondylitis blood.

The germline gives CDR1 LGHNA, CDR2 YSLEER. Trimming removed 1 base from V and 6 bases from J, with 12 bases in between. The CDR3 contains 14 residues. TCRdb processed the 5' RACE reads anew with MiXCR; each CDR3 protein has one entry. The table includes fewer than 550,000 distinct CDR3 sequences, under 5.5% detected once. This clonotype was seen ten or more times. Its antigen is currently unknown. The receptor's source is a male donor with ankylosing spondylitis. The chain combines TRBV4-3 with TRBJ1-2; D might be TRBD1 (6 bases). Input material: blood, either unsorted or a sorted T cell fraction (not recorded which). The chain's CDR3 is CASSQGTGPDGYTF. CDR3 DNA: TGCGCCAGCAGCCAAGGCACAGGGCCGGATGGCTACACCTTC.